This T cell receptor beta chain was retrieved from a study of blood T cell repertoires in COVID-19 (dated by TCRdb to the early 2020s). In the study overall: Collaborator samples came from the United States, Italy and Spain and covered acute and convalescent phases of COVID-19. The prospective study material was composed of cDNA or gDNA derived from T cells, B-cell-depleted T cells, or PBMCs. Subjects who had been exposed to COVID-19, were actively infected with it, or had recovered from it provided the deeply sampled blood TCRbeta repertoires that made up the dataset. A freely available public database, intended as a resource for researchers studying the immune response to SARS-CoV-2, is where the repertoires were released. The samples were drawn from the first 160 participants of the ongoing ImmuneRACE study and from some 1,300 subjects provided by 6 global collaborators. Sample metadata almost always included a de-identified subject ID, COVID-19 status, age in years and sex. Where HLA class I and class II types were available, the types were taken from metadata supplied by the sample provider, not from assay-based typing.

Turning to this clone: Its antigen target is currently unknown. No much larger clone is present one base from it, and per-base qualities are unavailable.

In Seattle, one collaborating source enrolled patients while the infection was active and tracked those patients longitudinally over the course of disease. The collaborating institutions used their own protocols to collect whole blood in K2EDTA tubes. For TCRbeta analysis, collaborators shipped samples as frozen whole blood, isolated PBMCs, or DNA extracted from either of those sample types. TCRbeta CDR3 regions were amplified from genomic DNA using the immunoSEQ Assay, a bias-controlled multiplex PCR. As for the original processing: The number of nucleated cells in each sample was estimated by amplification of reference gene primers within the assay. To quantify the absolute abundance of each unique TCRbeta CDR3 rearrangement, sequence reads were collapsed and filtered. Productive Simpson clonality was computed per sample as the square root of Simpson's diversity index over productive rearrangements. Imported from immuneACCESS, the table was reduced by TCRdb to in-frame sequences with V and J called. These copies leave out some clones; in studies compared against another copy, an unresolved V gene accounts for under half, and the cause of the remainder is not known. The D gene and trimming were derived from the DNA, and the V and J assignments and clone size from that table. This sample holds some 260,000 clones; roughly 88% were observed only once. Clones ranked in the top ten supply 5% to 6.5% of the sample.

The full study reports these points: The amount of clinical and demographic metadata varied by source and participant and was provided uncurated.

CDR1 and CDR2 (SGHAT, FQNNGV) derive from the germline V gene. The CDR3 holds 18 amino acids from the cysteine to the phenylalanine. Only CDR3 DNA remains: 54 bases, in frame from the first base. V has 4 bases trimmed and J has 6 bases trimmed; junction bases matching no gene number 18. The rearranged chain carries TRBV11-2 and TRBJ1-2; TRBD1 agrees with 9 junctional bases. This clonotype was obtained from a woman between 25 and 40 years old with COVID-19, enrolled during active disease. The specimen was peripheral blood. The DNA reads TGTGCCAGCAGCTCATTCGGACAGGGGCGCCTTTTTGCCCATGGCTACACCTTC. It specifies CASSSFGQGRLFAHGYTF.